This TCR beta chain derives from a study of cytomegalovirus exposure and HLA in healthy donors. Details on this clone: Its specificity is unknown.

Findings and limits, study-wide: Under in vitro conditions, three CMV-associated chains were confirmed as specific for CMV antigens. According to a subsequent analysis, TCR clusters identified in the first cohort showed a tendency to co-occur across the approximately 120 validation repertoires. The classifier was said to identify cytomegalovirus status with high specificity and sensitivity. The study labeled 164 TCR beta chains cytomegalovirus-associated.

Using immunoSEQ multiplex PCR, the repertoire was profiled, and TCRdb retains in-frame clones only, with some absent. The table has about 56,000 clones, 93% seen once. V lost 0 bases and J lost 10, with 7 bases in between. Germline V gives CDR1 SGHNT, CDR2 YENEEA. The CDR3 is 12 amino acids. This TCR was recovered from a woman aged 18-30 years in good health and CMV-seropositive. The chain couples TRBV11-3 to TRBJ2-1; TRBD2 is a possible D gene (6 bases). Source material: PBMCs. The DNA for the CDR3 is TGTGCCAGCAGCTTAGATGGGAGGGAGCAGTTCTTC. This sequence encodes CASSLDGREQFF.